This passage covers 2 T cell receptor beta chains from one sample sequenced in a study of blood T cell repertoires in COVID-19 (dated by TCRdb to between 2020 and 2021). The protocol used for the library was the immunoSEQ multiplex PCR assay. As stored in TCRdb, this immuneACCESS dataset retains in-frame rearrangements with V and J assigned. A fraction of the clones does not appear; measured against another copy, unresolved V genes explain less than half of the discrepancy, and the remainder lacks a known reason. This sample gives 150,000 to 200,000 clones in total; 81% of them show up just once. Roughly a tenth of the sample is taken by the ten largest. Sequencing input: peripheral blood. The receptors derive from a human donor in a cohort sampled during active COVID-19.

The table lists this clone with a count of one. The J gene is TRBJ2-1, the V gene TRBV10-1; weak D call: TRBD1 (6 bases). With 5 bases removed from V and 8 bases from J, the gap between germline ends came to 10 bases. The CDR3 is made up of 12 amino acids. Germline CDR1 and CDR2: WNHNN and SYGVQD (reference sequence). The CDR3: CASSPDSDEQFF. For the CDR3, the DNA is TGCGCCAGCAGTCCGGACAGCGATGAGCAGTTCTTC.

The V call is TRBV4-3, the J call TRBJ1-1; tentative D call: TRBD1 (6 bases). The V gene's germline CDR1 is LGHNA and CDR2 YSLEER. This CDR3 contains 15 residues. Deletions cut 1 base from V and 5 bases from J, with 14 bases between. The CDR3: CASSQARGAPTEAFF. The CDR3 DNA reads TGCGCCAGCAGCCAAGCCCGGGGGGCGCCTACTGAAGCTTTCTTT.